The 7 T cell receptor beta chains reported below all come from one sample, sequenced in a study of a mutant IDH1 vaccine in newly diagnosed glioma. As for time point: week 47, end of study. Doses consisted of 300 ug of mutant IDH1 20-mer peptide each, paired with topical imiquimod. Assay: immunoSEQ multiplex PCR; the TCRdb copy retains only in-frame clones and omits some. Here the sample spans tens of thousands of clones, 82% being singletons. Their antigens are not known. Sequenced here: PBMCs, sampled from a glioma patient whose treatment included an IDH1 peptide vaccine. The receptors were sampled from a man between 18 and 29 years old with glioma. Some clones in this sample may be carry-over from other donors' samples.

V usage is TRBV5-1 and J usage is TRBJ2-2; 10 bases are a match to TRBD2. The CDR3 spans 15 residues. CDR1 is SGHRS and CDR2 is YFSETQ in the germline V gene. V shed 1 base, J shed 8 bases, and the junction held 5 bases outside the gene matches. The DNA for the CDR3 is TGCGCCAGCAGCTTGTTGAGCGGGAGGGCTGGGGAGCTGTTTTTT. Its protein product is CASSLLSGRAGELFF.

The CDR3 DNA is TGTGCCAGCAGGCGACAGGGAGGCAATCAGCCCCAGCATTTT. It yields the protein CASRRQGGNQPQHF. The rearrangement joins TRBV2 to TRBJ1-5; TRBD1 agrees at 7 bases. CDR3 length: 14 amino acids. With V trimmed by 6 bases and J by 2 bases, 4 bases remained unmatched. Germline CDR1 is SNHLY and CDR2 is FYNNEI. Combining the CDR3 with reference TRBV2 and TRBJ1-5 gives the whole variable domain EPEVTQTPSHQVTQMGQEVILRCVPISNHLYFYWYRQILGQKVEFLVSFYNNEISEKSEIFDDQFSVERPDGSNFTLKIRSTKLEDSAMYFCASRRQGGNQPQHFGDGTRLSIL.

The V and J genes are TRBV5-1 and TRBJ2-1; 8 bases line up with TRBD2. The CDR3 loop spans 15 amino acids. Germline V gene data show CDR1 as SGHRS and CDR2 as YFSETQ. J was trimmed by 7 bases and V by 2 bases; bases with no gene match: 8. CDR3 protein: CASSLGGGSLNEQFF. CDR3 DNA: TGCGCCAGCAGCTTAGGCGGGGGGTCCCTTAATGAGCAGTTCTTC.

The gene calls are TRBV4-3 and TRBJ2-3; 13 positions match TRBD2. Germline V lookup: CDR1 LGHNA, CDR2 YSLEER. The CDR3 runs 18 residues. V gave up 1 base and J gave up 4 bases; unmatched junction bases: 8. This chain's CDR3 is CASSQAARGTSGADTQYF. DNA for the CDR3: TGCGCCAGCAGCCAAGCCGCGCGGGGGACTAGCGGGGCAGATACGCAGTATTTT.

This chain connects TRBV5-6 to TRBJ2-5; D is possibly TRBD2 (6 bases). This CDR3 has 12 residues. Germline V gene sequence: CDR1 SGHDT, CDR2 YYEEEE. Trimming stripped 5 bases from V and 5 bases from J, with 10 bases between. This CDR3 reads CASRRGGETQYF. CDR3 bases: TGTGCCAGCAGGAGAGGAGGGGAGACCCAGTACTTC.

As DNA, the CDR3 is TGTGCCAGCAGCTTGGGACAGGGGGCGAACGAGCAGTACTTC. It encodes CASSLGQGANEQYF. The rearrangement joins TRBV7-3 to TRBJ2-7; 12 bases agree with TRBD1. After removal of 3 bases from V and 5 bases from J, the junction contained 2 bases not matched to a gene. The CDR3 extends over 14 amino acids. CDR1 is SGHTA and CDR2 is FQGTGA in the germline V gene.

The chain uses TRBV7-6 and TRBJ2-1; D unclear. The V gene lost 4 bases and the J gene lost 5 bases, with 18 bases spanning the gap. The CDR3 extends over 16 amino acids. The germline gives CDR1 SGHVS, CDR2 FNYEAQ. The CDR3: CASSSGSRLKHNEQFF. In DNA, the CDR3 is TGTGCCAGCAGCTCTGGTTCACGGTTGAAGCACAATGAGCAGTTCTTC.